The present T cell receptor beta chain was sequenced within a study of cytomegalovirus exposure and HLA in healthy donors. V lost 2 bases and J 2 bases, leaving 15 bases between the germline ends. In germline, CDR1 is MNHNS, CDR2 SASEGT. There are 16 residues in the CDR3. Study observations and caveats: A later analysis showed that HLA-associated TCR beta chains had undergone more clonal expansion than equally common others. Later analysis demonstrated an association between a missense DCLRE1C variant and TCR beta V- and J-gene trimming. Later on, an analysis showed TCR association rates differing by HLA locus, with DRB1 the most and HLA-C the fewest.

Worth noting for this clone: Antigen unknown.

The PCR was carried out with 60 Vbeta primers and 13 Jbeta primers. TCRdb keeps only in-frame clones here, not all; method: immunoSEQ multiplex PCR. The table lists under 200,000 clones, roughly 80% of them singletons, with around 0.46% in the top ten. The receptor was derived from a woman aged 45-60 years in good health and CMV-seronegative. The chain links TRBV6-1 to TRBJ1-1, with D uncertain. Material: PBMCs. CDR3: CASSEFVGEVNTEAFF. In DNA, the CDR3 is TGTGCCAGCAGTGAATTTGTAGGCGAGGTTAACACTGAAGCTTTCTTT.